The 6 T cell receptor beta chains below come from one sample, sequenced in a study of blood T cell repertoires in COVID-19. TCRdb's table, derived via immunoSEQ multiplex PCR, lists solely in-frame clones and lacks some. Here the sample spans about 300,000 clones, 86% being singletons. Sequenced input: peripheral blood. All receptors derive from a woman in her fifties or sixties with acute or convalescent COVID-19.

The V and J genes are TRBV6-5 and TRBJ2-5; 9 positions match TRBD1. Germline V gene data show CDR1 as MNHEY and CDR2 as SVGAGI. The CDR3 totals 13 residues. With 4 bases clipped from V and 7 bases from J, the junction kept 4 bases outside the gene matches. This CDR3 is CASSSDRGGTQYF. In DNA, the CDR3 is TGTGCCAGCAGTTCCGACAGGGGGGGGACCCAGTACTTC.

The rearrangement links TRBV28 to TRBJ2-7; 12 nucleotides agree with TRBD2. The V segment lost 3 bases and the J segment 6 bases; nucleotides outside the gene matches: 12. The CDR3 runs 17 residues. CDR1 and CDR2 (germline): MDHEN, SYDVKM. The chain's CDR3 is CASSFLPLAGGPFEQYF. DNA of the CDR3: TGTGCCAGCAGTTTCCTACCCCTAGCGGGAGGGCCGTTCGAGCAGTACTTC.

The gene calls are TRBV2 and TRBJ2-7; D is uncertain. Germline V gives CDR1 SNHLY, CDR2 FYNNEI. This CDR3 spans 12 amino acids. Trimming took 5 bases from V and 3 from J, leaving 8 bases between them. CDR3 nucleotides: TGTGCCAGCAGTTCGCTAAACTACGAGCAGTACTTC. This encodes CASSSLNYEQYF.

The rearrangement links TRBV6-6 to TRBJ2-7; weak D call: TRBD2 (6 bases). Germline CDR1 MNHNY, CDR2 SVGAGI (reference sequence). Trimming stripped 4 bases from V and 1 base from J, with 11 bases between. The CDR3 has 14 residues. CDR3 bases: TGTGCCAGCAGTTTGCTGGGACTTTCCTACGAGCAGTACTTC. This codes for CASSLLGLSYEQYF.

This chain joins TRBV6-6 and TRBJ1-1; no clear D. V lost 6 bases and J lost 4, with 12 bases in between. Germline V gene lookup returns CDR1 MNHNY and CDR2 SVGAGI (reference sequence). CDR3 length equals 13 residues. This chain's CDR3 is CASRDTMGTEAFF. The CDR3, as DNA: TGTGCCAGCAGGGATACTATGGGCACTGAAGCTTTCTTT.

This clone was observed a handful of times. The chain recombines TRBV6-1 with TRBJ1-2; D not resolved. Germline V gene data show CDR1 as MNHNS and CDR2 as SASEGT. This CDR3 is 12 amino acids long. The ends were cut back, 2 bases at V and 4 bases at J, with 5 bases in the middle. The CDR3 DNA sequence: TGTGCCAGCAGTGAACTCCTCTATGGCTACACCTTC. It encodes CASSELLYGYTF.